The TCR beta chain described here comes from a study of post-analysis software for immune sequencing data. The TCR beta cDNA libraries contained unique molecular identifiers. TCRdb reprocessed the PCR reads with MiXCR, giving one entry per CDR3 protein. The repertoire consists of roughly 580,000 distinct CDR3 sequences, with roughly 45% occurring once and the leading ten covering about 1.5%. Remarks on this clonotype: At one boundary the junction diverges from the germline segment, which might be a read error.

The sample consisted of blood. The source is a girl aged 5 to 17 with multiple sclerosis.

CDR3 amino acids: CASSFAGGTYNGQFF. In DNA, the CDR3 is TGTGCCAGCAGCTTCGCGGGGGGAACCTACAATGGGCAGTTCTTC. The chain links TRBV7-3 to TRBJ2-1; 8 nucleotides match TRBD2. The CDR3 extends over 15 amino acids. In germline, CDR1 is SGHTA, CDR2 FQGTGA.